This TCR beta chain was retrieved from a study of T cell responses to AZD1222 COVID-19 vaccine. This clone turned up a few times. Clones were sequenced by immunoSEQ multiplex PCR, and TCRdb holds only the in-frame ones, with some missing. Of some 100,000 clones listed, over 75% are singletons. V lost 6 bases to trimming and J lost 5 bases; unmatched junction nucleotides: 9. There are 15 residues in the CDR3. CDR1 is MNHEY, CDR2 SVGAGI, per germline. The TCR was taken from an adult in good health. The source was peripheral blood, collected on day 0 of AZD1222 vaccination. This chain connects TRBV6-5 to TRBJ2-2, with TRBD2 matching 7 bases. The CDR3 bases are TGTGCCAGCAGACGCGGGAGAATCGAAACCGGGGAGCTGTTTTTT. It yields the protein CASRRGRIETGELFF.